This TCR beta chain was recovered during a study of blood T cell repertoires in COVID-19 (dated by TCRdb to the early 2020s). Background for the entire study: Collaborator samples came from the United States, Italy and Spain and covered acute and convalescent phases of COVID-19. The prospective study material was composed of cDNA or gDNA derived from T cells, B-cell-depleted T cells, or PBMCs. Nearly every sample came with metadata listing a de-identified subject ID, COVID-19 status, age in years and sex. A freely available public database, intended as a resource for researchers studying the immune response to SARS-CoV-2, is where the repertoires were released. The samples were drawn from the first 160 participants of the ongoing ImmuneRACE study and from 950 to 1,500 subjects provided by 6 global collaborators. Deeply sampled blood TCRbeta repertoires from subjects exposed to, actively infected with, or recovered from COVID-19 were included in the dataset. Where available, HLA class I and class II types were taken from metadata supplied by the sample provider and were not determined by assay-based typing. What the study reported, not specific to this receptor: The quantity of clinical and demographic metadata differed by source and by participant and was supplied without curation.

Whole blood was collected in K2EDTA tubes by collaborating institutions according to the institutions' own protocols. For TCRbeta analysis, collaborators shipped samples in one of three forms: frozen whole blood, isolated PBMCs, or DNA extracted from either of those sample types. On this clone: It has no known antigen specificity. The input lacks base qualities; no much larger clone sits a single base away.

The immunoSEQ Assay, a bias-controlled multiplex PCR, was used to amplify TCRbeta CDR3 regions from genomic DNA. The authors processed their data as follows. The number of nucleated cells in each sample was estimated from the amplification of reference gene primers within the assay. To quantify the absolute abundance of each unique TCRbeta CDR3 rearrangement, sequence reads were collapsed and filtered. For each sample, productive Simpson clonality was calculated as the square root of Simpson's diversity index across productive rearrangements. TCRdb limited this immuneACCESS table to in-frame rearrangements with V and J called. A share of clones is missing; checked studies link under half to unresolved V genes, and the rest is unexplained. V and J calls and clone size come straight from that table; D and trimming were deduced from the DNA. For this sample there are 45,000 to 50,000 clones; 85% to 90% appear just once. The top ten constitute around 9.6% of the sample.

The germline V gene (reference sequence) gives CDR1 as MNHEY and CDR2 as SMNVEV. From the cysteine through the phenylalanine, the CDR3 covers 15 amino acids. Only the CDR3 DNA stays, 45 bases, in frame from base 1. The V end loses 5 bases and the J end loses 0 bases, and a stretch of 11 bases separates them. The sequence is built from TRBV27 and TRBJ1-5; TRBD1 could be the D gene, as 6 bases match. The sequencing sample was made of peripheral blood. This sequence was found in a middle-aged man with active COVID-19. The nucleotides are TGTGCCAGCAGTCCTCAGACAGGTAGCAATCAGCCCCAGCATTTT. It encodes CASSPQTGSNQPQHF.